This passage covers 3 T cell receptor beta chains from one sample sequenced in a study of beta chain features in type 1 diabetes. Sequencing targeted expressed TCRB transcripts, as all isolated RNA had been reverse transcribed. The table came from immunoSEQ multiplex PCR; TCRdb's copy has only in-frame clones and leaves some out. The sample lists a few hundred thousand clones; 30% were seen once. The material sequenced was naive CD4+ T cells from blood. These receptors were taken from a man aged 18 to 29 in good health.

The chain has TRBV29-1 and TRBJ2-1; 8 bases align to TRBD1. Germline V lookup: CDR1 SQVTM, CDR2 ANQGSEA. V was pared by 4 bases and J by 15 bases, with 11 bases of the junction left unmatched. CDR3 length equals 12 residues. This CDR3 is CSVAAGGPPGFF. CDR3 DNA sequence: TGCAGCGTTGCGGCAGGGGGCCCCCCAGGGTTCTTC.

This clone was detected only a few times. The chain links TRBV9 to TRBJ1-1; D ambiguous. V lost 3 bases and J lost 4, with 10 bases in between. The germline V gene has CDR1 SGDLS and CDR2 YYNGEE. The CDR3 is made up of 13 amino acids. The CDR3: CASSAGQTTEAFF. The CDR3 DNA reads TGTGCCAGCAGCGCCGGTCAAACCACTGAAGCTTTCTTT. The full variable domain, with the rest looked up from reference TRBV9 and TRBJ1-1, is DSGVTQTPKHLITATGQRVTLRCSPRSGDLSVYWYQQSLDQGLQFLIQYYNGEERAKGNILERFSAQQFPDLHSELNLSSLELGDSALYFCASSAGQTTEAFFGQGTRLTVV.

This clone was seen more than once but under ten times. The gene calls are TRBV5-1 and TRBJ2-3, with D possibly being TRBD2 (6 bases). This CDR3 region has 16 residues. CDR1 is SGHRS and CDR2 is YFSETQ in the germline V gene. Deletions cut 0 bases from V and 4 bases from J, with 15 bases between. The DNA for the CDR3 is TGCGCCAGCAGCTTGGCCCGGGACGGAGGGCCAGATACGCAGTATTTT. This encodes CASSLARDGGPDTQYF.